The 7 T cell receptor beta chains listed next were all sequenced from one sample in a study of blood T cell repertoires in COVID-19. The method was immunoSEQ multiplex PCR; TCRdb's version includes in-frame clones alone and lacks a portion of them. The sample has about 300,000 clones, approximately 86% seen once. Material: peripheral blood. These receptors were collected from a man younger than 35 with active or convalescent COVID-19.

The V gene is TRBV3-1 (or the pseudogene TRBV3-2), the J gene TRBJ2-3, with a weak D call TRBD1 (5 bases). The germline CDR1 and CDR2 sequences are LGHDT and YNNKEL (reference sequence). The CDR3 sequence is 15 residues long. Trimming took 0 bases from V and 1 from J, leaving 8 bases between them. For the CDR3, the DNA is TGTGCCAGCAGCCAAGACGCCAGGGGCACAGATACGCAGTATTTT. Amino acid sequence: CASSQDARGTDTQYF.

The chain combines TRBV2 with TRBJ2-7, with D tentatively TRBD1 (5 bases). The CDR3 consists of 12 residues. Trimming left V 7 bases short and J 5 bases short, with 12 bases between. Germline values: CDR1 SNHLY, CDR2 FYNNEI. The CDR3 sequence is CASKPQGHEQYF. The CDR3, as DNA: TGTGCCAGCAAACCCCAGGGCCACGAGCAGTACTTC.

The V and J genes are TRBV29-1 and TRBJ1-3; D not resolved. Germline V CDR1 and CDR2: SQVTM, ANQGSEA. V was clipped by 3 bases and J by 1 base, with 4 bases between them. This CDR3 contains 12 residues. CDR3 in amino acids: CSVEASGNTIYF. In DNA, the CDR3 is TGCAGCGTTGAGGCTTCTGGAAACACCATATATTTT. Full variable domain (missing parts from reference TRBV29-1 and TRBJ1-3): SAVISQKPSRDICQRGTSLTIQCQVDSQVTMMFWYRQQPGQSLTLIATANQGSEATYESGFVIDKFPISRPNLTFSTLTVSNMSPEDSSIYLCSVEASGNTIYFGEGSWLTVV.

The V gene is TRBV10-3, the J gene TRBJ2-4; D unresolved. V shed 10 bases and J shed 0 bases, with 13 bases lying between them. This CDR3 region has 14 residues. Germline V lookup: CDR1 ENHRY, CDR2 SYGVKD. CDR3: CATTSVEAKNIQYF. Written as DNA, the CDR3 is TGTGCCACCACAAGCGTAGAAGCCAAAAACATTCAGTACTTC.

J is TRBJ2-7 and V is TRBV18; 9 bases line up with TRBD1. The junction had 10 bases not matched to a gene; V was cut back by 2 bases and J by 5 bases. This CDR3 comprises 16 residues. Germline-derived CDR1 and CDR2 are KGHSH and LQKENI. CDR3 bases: TGTGCCAGCTCACCAAATCCCCGGGGGACAGGGAACGAGCAGTACTTC. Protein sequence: CASSPNPRGTGNEQYF.

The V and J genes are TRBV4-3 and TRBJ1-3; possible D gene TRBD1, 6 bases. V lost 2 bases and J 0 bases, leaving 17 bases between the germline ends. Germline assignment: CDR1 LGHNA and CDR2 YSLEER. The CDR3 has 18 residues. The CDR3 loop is CASSQFRTAGFSGNTIYF. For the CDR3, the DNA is TGCGCCAGCAGCCAATTTAGGACAGCCGGCTTCTCTGGAAACACCATATATTTT.

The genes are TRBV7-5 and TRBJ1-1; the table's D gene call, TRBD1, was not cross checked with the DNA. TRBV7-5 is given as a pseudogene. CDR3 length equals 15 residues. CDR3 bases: TGTGCCAGATGTTTAAGGGTCAAGGGGTTTAATGAAGCTTTCTTT. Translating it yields CARCLRVKGFNEAFF.